The clone carrying this TCR beta chain was observed a single time. Germline-derived CDR1 and CDR2 are SGHNT and YENEEA. CDR3 length equals 13 residues. Trimming took off 3 bases at V and 5 bases at J, with 11 bases between the two ends. The data were taken from a study of blood T cell repertoires in COVID-19. This table comes from immunoSEQ multiplex PCR, and its TCRdb copy is limited to in-frame clones, with some not included. Seen here are fewer than 250,000 clones, 85% observed once, and the top ten hold 0.9% to 0.95%. The receptor's source is a man aged 60-69 years with COVID-19, enrolled during active disease. Material for sequencing was peripheral blood. V gene TRBV11-3 combines with J gene TRBJ2-7, with TRBD2 as a possible D gene (6 bases). The CDR3, as DNA: TGTGCCAGCAGCTTTTGGAGGGGCCACGAGCAGTACTTC. It specifies CASSFWRGHEQYF.